This T cell receptor beta chain is drawn from a study of CD8+CD57+ T cells in acquired aplastic anemia. Genomic DNA provided the template from which TCR beta VDJ and CDR3 profiles were obtained. Each CDR3 protein is one row after TCRdb ran MiXCR on the reads. The table has 150,000 or so distinct CDR3 sequences, about 54% seen once. As concerns this clonotype: Its antigen is currently unknown.

Whole-study findings and limits: Shared by patients and controls, twenty-nine CD8+ CDR3s were abundant in patients.

Trimming removed 5 bases at V and 0 bases at J, with 8 bases between. CDR1 and CDR2 (germline): SNHLY, FYNNEI. The length of the CDR3 is 14 residues. Before being chosen for sequencing, patients had shown CD8+CD57+ cell expansion by flow cytometry. No therapy had been given to the patients at the time of blood sampling. The rearrangement uses TRBV2 and TRBJ2-1; the D is unclear. Material for sequencing was sorted CD4+, CD8+, or CD8+CD57+ T cells (not recorded which) from PBMCs. The clonotype was recovered from a human donor with aplastic anemia. CDR3 amino acids: CASSRGSSYNEQFF. DNA of the CDR3: TGTGCCAGCAGTCGCGGTAGCTCCTACAATGAGCAGTTCTTC.